This T cell receptor (beta chain) was found in a study of Graves' ophthalmopathy and Graves' hyperthyroidism. Many counts were recorded for this clonotype. Its target is not known. The V end was cut by 4 bases, the J end by 3 bases, with 6 bases between. This CDR3 spans 13 amino acids. Study observations and caveats: For separating ophthalmopathy from stable hyperthyroidism, a 13-signature model gave 85% to 90% sensitivity and 75% to 83% specificity. Blood also carried most expanded thyroid clonotypes exceeding 0.001 frequency.

RNA served as the template for amplifying TCR beta CDR3 regions. Second-round multiplex PCR came after a first-round RT-PCR that employed HTBI primers. TCRdb independently ran MiXCR on the multiplex PCR reads; one entry per CDR3 protein. The table lists under 350,000 distinct CDR3 sequences, roughly a sixth of them singletons. Other autoimmune diseases, uncontrolled infections, pregnancy or lactation led to the exclusion of patients. Fresh peripheral blood, around 10 ml, was the PBMC source. The source is an adult man with Graves' ophthalmopathy. The chain joins TRBV12-3 or TRBV12-4 to TRBJ2-2; D uncertain. The sequencing sample was made of peripheral blood. The DNA of the CDR3 is TGTGCCAGCAGTTCCACGGACACCGGGGAGCTGTTTTTT. It specifies CASSSTDTGELFF.